The 10 T cell receptor beta chains given below trace back to one sample, sequenced in a study of OX40 agonist ivuxolimab in advanced cancers. The protocol was immunoSEQ multiplex PCR, while the TCRdb copy is restricted to in-frame clones and leaves out a portion. The profile shows under 100,000 clones, approximately 90% of them singletons. This material consisted of CD4+ or CD8+ T cells sorted from blood, taken in a trial of the OX40 agonist ivuxolimab. All receptors come from an adult with an advanced solid tumor such as melanoma, head and neck, liver or kidney cancer.

The V gene is TRBV20-1, the J gene TRBJ1-2; D gene ambiguous. V lost 5 bases and J 8 bases, leaving 6 bases between the germline ends. The CDR3 consists of 9 residues. Looked up from germline, CDR1 is DFQATT and CDR2 is SNEGSKA (reference sequence). In nucleotides, the CDR3 is TGCAGTGCTTCAGGAGGCTACACCTTC. This codes for CSASGGYTF.

V gene TRBV11-2 combines with J gene TRBJ1-4; D is perhaps TRBD1 (5 bases). Germline values: CDR1 SGHAT, CDR2 FQNNGV. CDR3 size: 17 residues. Trimming cost V 1 base and J 2 bases, with 14 bases left between them. As DNA, the CDR3 is TGTGCCAGCAGCTTAGGCGTAGTCGACAGCACTAATGAAAAACTGTTTTTT. Its translation: CASSLGVVDSTNEKLFF.

The chain has TRBV19 and TRBJ2-5, with no clear D. This CDR3 has 13 amino acids. Looked up from germline, CDR1 is LNHDA and CDR2 is SQIVND (reference sequence). V dropped 3 bases and J dropped 1 base, with 6 bases sitting between them. CDR3 DNA: TGTGCCAGTAGTATGATGGTCCAAGAGACCCAGTACTTC. Translating gives CASSMMVQETQYF. Full variable domain (missing parts from reference TRBV19 and TRBJ2-5): DGGITQSPKYLFRKEGQNVTLSCEQNLNHDAMYWYRQDPGQGLRLIYYSQIVNDFQKGDIAEGYSVSREKKESFPLTVTSAQKNPTAFYLCASSMMVQETQYFGPGTRLLVL.

This chain uses TRBV7-9 with TRBJ2-7, with D unclear. Germline V gene data show CDR1 as SEHNR and CDR2 as FQNEAQ (reference sequence). CDR3 length: 11 amino acids. Between the trimmed V and J ends, which lost 5 bases and 9 bases, there was a span of 11 bases. The CDR3 spells CASSHGVGQYF. In DNA form, the CDR3 reads TGTGCCAGCAGCCATGGGGTCGGGCAGTACTTC.

CDR3 region: CASSQSGVQGLVKLFF. The CDR3 DNA sequence: TGCGCCAGCAGTCAATCGGGGGTACAGGGATTGGTAAAACTGTTTTTT. The V and J genes are TRBV23-1 and TRBJ1-4; maybe TRBD1 (6 bases). TRBV23-1 is an ORF for which the function is uncertain. This CDR3 has 16 residues. Trimming cost V 0 bases and J 10 bases, with 18 bases left between them.

The chain recombines TRBV9 with TRBJ2-5; no clear D gene. In germline, CDR1 is SGDLS, CDR2 YYNGEE. Trimming removed 1 base from V and 0 bases from J, with 4 bases in between. The CDR3 totals 13 residues. The CDR3 bases are TGTGCCAGCAGCGTAAGCCACCAAGAGACCCAGTACTTC. This encodes CASSVSHQETQYF. The entire variable domain, with the rest obtained from reference TRBV9 and TRBJ2-5, is as follows: DSGVTQTPKHLITATGQRVTLRCSPRSGDLSVYWYQQSLDQGLQFLIQYYNGEERAKGNILERFSAQQFPDLHSELNLSSLELGDSALYFCASSVSHQETQYFGPGTRLLVL.

This sequence joins TRBV28 and TRBJ2-1; TRBD2 matches 8 bases. The germline CDR1 and CDR2 sequences are MDHEN and SYDVKM. The CDR3 is 15 amino acids. The V and J ends lost 3 bases and 4 bases, in that order; junction bases with no gene match: 5. The CDR3 bases are TGTGCCAGCAGTTTCGGGGGGGCTCCTTACAATGAGCAGTTCTTC. Protein product: CASSFGGAPYNEQFF.

The gene calls are TRBV19 and TRBJ1-4, with D unresolved. This CDR3 has 14 residues. V dropped 4 bases and J dropped 2 bases, with 8 bases sitting between them. Per germline, CDR1 LNHDA and CDR2 SQIVND (reference sequence). The CDR3, as DNA: TGTGCCAGTAGTACAATGGCGACTAATGAAAAACTGTTTTTT. As protein: CASSTMATNEKLFF. Complete variable domain (other parts from reference TRBV19 and TRBJ1-4): DGGITQSPKYLFRKEGQNVTLSCEQNLNHDAMYWYRQDPGQGLRLIYYSQIVNDFQKGDIAEGYSVSREKKESFPLTVTSAQKNPTAFYLCASSTMATNEKLFFGSGTQLSVL.

This chain joins TRBV6-6 and TRBJ1-5; no definite D call. The V and J ends lost 5 bases and 0 bases respectively, with 8 bases between them. CDR3 size: 14 residues. CDR1 is MNHNY and CDR2 is SVGAGI in the germline V gene (reference sequence). The CDR3 sequence is CASSPTNSNQPQHF. CDR3 nucleotides: TGTGCCAGCAGTCCAACAAATAGCAATCAGCCCCAGCATTTT.

The count of this clone is one. The junction and the germline gene differ at one end; a read error may be behind it. The chain couples TRBV27 to TRBJ1-4; D not certain. The CDR3 consists of 15 residues. CDR1 MNHEY and CDR2 SMNVEV come from the germline V gene (reference sequence). The CDR3 nucleotides read TGTGCCAGCAGTCTGGAGCAGCCAACGAATGAAAAACTGTTTTTT. This codes for CASSLEQPTNEKLFF. Complete variable domain (other parts from reference TRBV27 and TRBJ1-4): EAQVTQNPRYLITVTGKKLTVTCSQNMNHEYMSWYRQDPGLGLRQIYYSMNVEVTDKGDVPEGYKVSRKEKRNFPLILESPSPNQTSLYFCASSLEQPTNEKLFFGSGTQLSVL.